This T cell receptor (beta chain) was documented in a study of blood T cell repertoires in COVID-19. Study-level information: Sources were T cells, B-cell-depleted T cells, or PBMCs; the material itself was cDNA or gDNA.

Per the study methods: Reference gene primer amplification gave estimated nucleated cell counts. Sequenced by immunoSEQ multiplex PCR; TCRdb stores in-frame clones only, minus some. The V and J calls and clone size were taken over from that table, and D and trimming were inferred from the DNA. Of 95,000 to 110,000 clones in the sample, more than 80% were seen once. CDR3 size: 12 residues. In germline, CDR1 is SGHNT, CDR2 YYREEE (reference sequence). The V end was cut by 9 bases, the J end by 3 bases, with 10 bases between. The clonotype comes from a woman in her sixties with acute or convalescent COVID-19. What was sequenced was peripheral blood. The chain is built from TRBV5-4 and TRBJ1-5, with D tentatively TRBD1 (6 bases). As DNA, the CDR3 is TGTGCCACCGGGACACCCAATCAGCCCCAGCATTTT. Translated: CATGTPNQPQHF.